The 17 T cell receptor beta chains reported below all come from one sample, sequenced in a study of tumor-infiltrating lymphocytes in primary liver carcinoma. From around 500 ng total RNA, TCR beta cDNA was generated with a primer in the constant region. Library construction for TCR beta comprised three nested multiplex PCR rounds performed with slightly modified ARM-PCR. Two initial PCR rounds of about 11 cycles each paired TRBV1-TRBV30 forward primers with a C-beta reverse primer. TCRdb ran MiXCR on the multiplex PCR reads and lists one entry per CDR3 protein. Of about 310,000 distinct CDR3 sequences detected, 45% to 70% appear once; the ten largest clones hold approximately 15%. Germline DNA was also extracted, while the blood RNA originated from unsorted whole blood. The specimen was peripheral blood. These receptors all stem from a woman under 40 with primary liver carcinoma and hepatitis B virus infection.

There are a few counts of this clonotype. The rearrangement joins TRBV6-2 or TRBV6-3 to TRBJ2-1, with TRBD2 matching 12 bases. V lost 2 bases and J lost 9; bases outside the gene matches: 14. This CDR3 region has 18 residues. Germline V gene data show CDR1 as MNHEY and CDR2 as SVGEGT. The CDR3 DNA reads TGTGCCAGCAGTTACGTCGGGCTAGCGGGAGGGCTGGCCGGTGAGCAGTTCTTC. Its protein product is CASSYVGLAGGLAGEQFF.

The chain recombines TRBV7-8 with TRBJ2-1; D not certain. This CDR3 has 14 residues. Germline V gene lookup returns CDR1 SGHVS and CDR2 FQNEAQ. The V end was cut by 5 bases, the J end by 3 bases, with 11 bases between. CDR3 bases: TGTGCCAGCAGCCCAGCTAGAAGCTACAATGAGCAGTTCTTC. Protein sequence: CASSPARSYNEQFF.

This rearrangement joins TRBV7-9 to TRBJ2-1; possible D gene TRBD2, 5 bases. Trimming cost V 5 bases and J 0 bases, with 14 bases left between them. The germline V gene has CDR1 SEHNR and CDR2 FQNEAQ (reference sequence). This CDR3 spans 16 amino acids. The CDR3 here is CASSPRTSSSYNEQFF. CDR3 DNA: TGTGCCAGCAGCCCCAGGACTTCGAGCTCCTACAATGAGCAGTTCTTC. The entire variable domain, with the rest obtained from reference TRBV7-9 and TRBJ2-1, is as follows: DTGVSQNPRHKITKRGQNVTFRCDPISEHNRLYWYRQTLGQGPEFLTYFQNEAQLEKSRLLSDRFSAERPKGSFSTLEIQRTEQGDSAMYLCASSPRTSSSYNEQFFGPGTRLTVL.

Notes on this clonotype: An end of the junction differs from the germline gene, which may be a read error. The chain joins TRBV4-1 to TRBJ2-2, with D tentatively TRBD1 or TRBD2 (5 bases each). CDR1 is MGHRA, CDR2 YSYEKL, per germline. The CDR3 loop spans 16 amino acids. The CDR3 coding sequence is TGCGCCAGCAGCCAAGCTGTTTGGGGGAACACCGGGGAGCCGTTTTTT. It codes for CASSQAVWGNTGEPFF.

The table lists this clonotype with many counts. This chain links TRBV6-6 with TRBJ1-2; unclear D gene. This CDR3 is built from 13 residues. Looked up from germline, CDR1 is MNHNY and CDR2 is SVGAGI (reference sequence). Trimming shortened V by 4 bases and J by 6 bases, and 12 bases separated the two germline ends. In DNA, the CDR3 is TGTGCCAGCAGTTCTGGCCTGTTGAATGGCTACACCTTC. Amino acid sequence: CASSSGLLNGYTF.

A note on this clonotype: A much more abundant neighbour one base away suggests this may be a read error. The chain couples TRBV12-3 or TRBV12-4 to TRBJ1-2, with D possibly TRBD1 on 5 matching bases. Between the trimmed V and J ends, which lost 5 bases and 5 bases, there was a span of 15 bases. The length of the CDR3 is 14 residues. The CDR3 reads CASSETGTKYGYTF. Here the CDR3 DNA reads TGTGCCAGCAGTGAAACCGGGACCAAGTATGGCTACACCTTC.

The count of this clonotype is one. Lacking the conserved final phenylalanine or tryptophan, this CDR3 likely reflects a read error. CDR3 sequence reads: CASSPRQGNWNTEAFL. CDR3 coding DNA: TGTGCCAGCAGTCCTCGACAGGGGAACTGGAACACTGAAGCTTTCCTT. J is TRBJ1-1 and V is TRBV12-3 or TRBV12-4, with 8 bases identical to TRBD1. The CDR3 covers 16 residues. The J segment lost 1 base and the V segment lost 5 bases, leaving 9 bases of the junction unmatched.

Concerning this clonotype itself: At one end the junction does not follow the germline gene, possibly because of a read error. The genes are TRBV28 and TRBJ1-2, with no clear D. Germline-derived CDR1 and CDR2 are MDHEN and SYDVKM. This CDR3 has 12 residues. Written as DNA, the CDR3 is TGTGCCTGCAGTTTAGCGGAGAATGGCTACACCTTC. It is translated as CACSLAENGYTF.

The chain joins TRBV28 to TRBJ2-7; TRBD1 or TRBD2 may be the D gene (5 bases each). The CDR3 runs 16 residues. V lost 6 bases, J lost 1 base, and 19 bases lay in between. Germline values: CDR1 MDHEN, CDR2 SYDVKM. The CDR3 is CASSGPSGTGSYEQYF. DNA of the CDR3: TGTGCCAGCAGCGGGCCCTCGGGGACGGGGTCCTACGAGCAGTACTTC.

Concerning this clonotype itself: One junction end disagrees with the germline gene, perhaps due to a read error. The chain is built from TRBV6-5 and TRBJ2-7, with D uncertain. CDR1 and CDR2 (germline): MNHEY, SVGAGI. The CDR3 extends over 13 amino acids. CDR3 in amino acids: CASTLRRIYEQYF. In nucleotides, the CDR3 is TGTGCCAGCACCCTGAGACGGATCTACGAGCAATACTTC.

With respect to this clonotype: The germline gene is not matched at one end of the junction; a read error may be the cause. The V call is TRBV6-5, the J call TRBJ2-1, with D possibly being TRBD2 (5 bases). The CDR3 totals 16 residues. Per the germline V gene, CDR1 is MNHEY and CDR2 is SVGAGI. This CDR3 reads CASSVRGSSSYNEEFF. The CDR3 coding sequence is TGTGCCAGTAGCGTCCGCGGGTCGAGCTCCTACAATGAGGAGTTCTTC.

V gene TRBV11-2 combines with J gene TRBJ2-5, with D hard to call. Trimming left V 5 bases short and J 4 bases short, with 17 bases between. The CDR3 has 15 amino acids. Germline V gene data show CDR1 as SGHAT and CDR2 as FQNNGV. The CDR3 protein is CASSPVWLVPETQYF. CDR3 DNA: TGTGCCAGCAGCCCCGTCTGGCTAGTCCCAGAGACCCAGTACTTC.

A few counts support this clonotype. V and J are TRBV28 and TRBJ2-1; D may be TRBD2 (5 bases). Between the trimmed V and J ends, which lost 3 bases and 0 bases, there was a span of 9 bases. The CDR3 consists of 15 residues. The germline CDR1 and CDR2 sequences are MDHEN and SYDVKM. The CDR3 is CASSFVEGSYNEQFF. The CDR3 DNA follows: TGTGCCAGCAGTTTCGTTGAGGGCTCCTACAATGAGCAGTTCTTC.

The rearrangement joins TRBV29-1 to TRBJ1-1; maybe TRBD1 (5 bases). The CDR3 has 15 residues. Germline V gene sequence: CDR1 SQVTM, CDR2 ANQGSEA. Trimming stripped 4 bases from V and 10 bases from J, with 25 bases between. The CDR3 sequence is CSVGPGWGMVAGAFF. CDR3 nucleotides: TGCAGCGTTGGTCCAGGGTGGGGTATGGTCGCCGGAGCTTTCTTT. The full variable domain, completed using reference TRBV29-1 and TRBJ1-1, is SAVISQKPSRDICQRGTSLTIQCQVDSQVTMMFWYRQQPGQSLTLIATANQGSEATYESGFVIDKFPISRPNLTFSTLTVSNMSPEDSSIYLCSVGPGWGMVAGAFFGQGTRLTVV.

The table lists this clonotype with a few counts. CDR3 DNA sequence: TGTGCCAGCAGCTTAAGAGTAGACACCGGGGAGCTGTTTTTT. It yields the protein CASSLRVDTGELFF. The rearrangement links TRBV7-2 to TRBJ2-2; D is ambiguous. CDR1 is SGHTA, CDR2 FQGNSA, per germline. This CDR3 has 14 residues. The V and J ends lost 2 bases and 3 bases respectively, with 7 bases between them.

This clonotype was seen more than once but under ten times. The V and J genes are TRBV5-6 and TRBJ2-3; a possible D gene is TRBD1 (6 bases). Trimming took off 2 bases at V and 8 bases at J, with 15 bases between the two ends. Germline V gene data show CDR1 as SGHDT and CDR2 as YYEEEE. The CDR3 has 14 amino acids. DNA of the CDR3: TGTGCCAGCAGCTTCGAACTGTTACAGGGTACGCAGTATTTT. Translated: CASSFELLQGTQYF. Together with reference TRBV5-6 and TRBJ2-3, the CDR3 gives the full variable domain: DAGVTQSPTHLIKTRGQQVTLRCSPKSGHDTVSWYQQALGQGPQFIFQYYEEEERQRGNFPDRFSGHQFPNYSSELNVNALLLGDSALYLCASSFELLQGTQYFGPGTRLTVL.

The chain employs TRBV6-2 or TRBV6-3 and TRBJ1-1, with a possible D match to TRBD1 (5 bases). V lost 6 bases to trimming and J lost 11 bases, with 13 bases between them. Germline V gene lookup returns CDR1 MNHEY and CDR2 SVGEGT. This CDR3 has 11 amino acids. CDR3 DNA: TGTGCCAGCAGGGGGGTGAGGGACGCTTTCTTT. Encoded protein: CASRGVRDAFF.